The 27 T cell receptor beta chains reported below all come from one sample, sequenced in a study of molecular identifiers for immune sequencing clone quantification. TCRdb independently ran MiXCR on the PCR reads; one entry per CDR3 protein. The sample lists 55,000 to 75,000 distinct CDR3 sequences; under 20% were seen once. Material for sequencing was naive CD8+ T cells from blood, with Jurkat cell RNA spiked in. This sample's subset: FACS-sorted CD8+CD4-CCR7+CD45RA+ naive T cells. The receptors were gathered from a human donor in good health. Some libraries in this study had Jurkat cell RNA spiked in.

The J gene is TRBJ1-1, the V gene TRBV6-2 or TRBV6-3; tentative D call: TRBD1 (5 bases). V was cut by 5 bases and J by 14 bases, with 18 bases left in between. Germline CDR1 reads MNHEY; CDR2 reads SVGEGT. The CDR3 runs to 12 residues. The CDR3 region has the DNA TGTGCCAGCAGTGACTTGGGGGACTGGGCCTTCTTT. It encodes CASSDLGDWAFF.

The rearrangement links TRBV18 to TRBJ2-7; 8 bases match TRBD1. CDR1 and CDR2 from the germline V gene are KGHSH and LQKENI. The CDR3 contains 16 residues. The junction had 17 bases not matched to a gene; V was cut back by 8 bases and J by 5 bases. The CDR3 region has the DNA TGTGCCAGCCCCAGGTCCAGGGGGCTTGTTGAGAACGAGCAGTACTTC. Its translation is CASPRSRGLVENEQYF.

This clonotype appeared a few times. This rearrangement joins TRBV9 to TRBJ2-7; the D is unclear. The germline CDR1 and CDR2 sequences are SGDLS and YYNGEE. The CDR3 is made up of 16 amino acids. V was pared by 3 bases and J by 1 base, with 17 bases between. CDR3 in amino acids: CASSGPDPTPSYEQYF. Here the CDR3 DNA reads TGTGCCAGCAGCGGCCCGGACCCTACCCCTTCCTACGAGCAGTACTTC.

The V gene is TRBV2, the J gene TRBJ1-2; D is unresolved. The CDR3 contains 14 residues. Germline CDR1 is SNHLY and CDR2 is FYNNEI. The germline V and J ends were trimmed by 8 bases and 4 bases, with 17 bases remaining between them. CDR3 protein: CASDSSGSGYGYTF. The CDR3 region has the DNA TGTGCCAGCGATTCCTCCGGGTCTGGCTATGGCTACACCTTC.

This clonotype occurred a few times. This chain uses TRBV13 with TRBJ2-3; TRBD2 agrees at 12 bases. After removal of 4 bases from V and 3 bases from J, the junction contained 5 bases not matched to a gene. Germline V gene lookup returns CDR1 PRHDT and CDR2 FYEKMQ (reference sequence). The CDR3 is 16 amino acids. CDR3 coding DNA: TGTGCCAGCAGCTACCGACTAGCGGGAGAGACAGATACGCAGTATTTT. Translation gives CASSYRLAGETDTQYF.

This clonotype came up a few times. The gene calls are TRBV20-1 and TRBJ2-5; 7 bases are a match to TRBD2. The CDR3 sequence is 15 residues long. V trimming: 0 bases; J trimming: 4 bases; junction bases outside the gene matches: 8. Germline values: CDR1 DFQATT, CDR2 SNEGSKA (reference sequence). CDR3 in amino acids: CSARDLAGAPETQYF. Here the CDR3 DNA reads TGCAGTGCTAGAGATCTGGCGGGAGCGCCAGAGACCCAGTACTTC.

This clonotype was observed at least ten times. The chain uses TRBV4-1 and TRBJ1-1; no clear D. The CDR3 sequence is 13 residues long. Germline-derived CDR1 and CDR2 are MGHRA and YSYEKL. V was trimmed by 2 bases and J by 2 bases, leaving 6 bases between them. The CDR3 spells CASSQPRNTEAFF. For the CDR3, the DNA is TGCGCCAGCAGCCAACCTAGAAACACTGAAGCTTTCTTT.

This clonotype has only a few counts. V usage is TRBV19 and J usage is TRBJ2-2; 9 nucleotides agree with TRBD2. The V gene's germline CDR1 is LNHDA and CDR2 SQIVND (reference sequence). The CDR3 is 13 amino acids. V trimming: 6 bases; J trimming: 6 bases; junction bases outside the gene matches: 2. The CDR3 loop is CASRGLAPGELFF. The CDR3 DNA sequence: TGTGCCAGTAGGGGACTAGCTCCCGGGGAGCTGTTTTTT.

This clonotype was seen a handful of times. This chain joins TRBV15 and TRBJ1-1; D unclear. The CDR3 loop spans 13 amino acids. Per the germline V gene, CDR1 is LNHNV and CDR2 is YYDKDF (reference sequence). V lost 5 bases and J 0 bases, leaving 7 bases between the germline ends. This CDR3 is CATSEELNTEAFF. The DNA for the CDR3 is TGTGCCACCAGCGAAGAGCTGAACACTGAAGCTTTCTTT.

This clonotype came up many times. V is TRBV12-3 or TRBV12-4 and J is TRBJ2-7; the D is unclear. V was cut by 4 bases and J by 0 bases, with 10 bases left in between. The CDR3 is made up of 14 amino acids. The CDR3 DNA reads TGTGCCAGCAGTTCCTACATGCCCTCCTACGAGCAGTACTTC. Protein product: CASSSYMPSYEQYF.

The chain links TRBV6-5 to TRBJ1-2; D gene unclear. This CDR3 is built from 13 residues. Trimming left V 2 bases short and J 6 bases short, with 10 bases between. Per germline, CDR1 MNHEY and CDR2 SVGAGI. DNA for the CDR3: TGTGCCAGCAGTTACGGAGTTGGGGATGGCTACACCTTC. Its protein product is CASSYGVGDGYTF.

In this sample, this clonotype turned up many times. This chain connects TRBV9 to TRBJ2-1, with D perhaps matching TRBD1 or TRBD2 (5 bases each). Germline V CDR1 and CDR2: SGDLS, YYNGEE. Trimming shortened V by 3 bases and J by 8 bases, and 18 bases separated the two germline ends. This CDR3 has 15 amino acids. The CDR3: CASSGGRGAVHEQFF. DNA for the CDR3: TGTGCCAGCAGCGGGGGACGGGGAGCAGTCCATGAGCAGTTCTTC.

The J gene is TRBJ2-5, the V gene TRBV6-2 or TRBV6-3; no clear D gene. The ends were cut back, 6 bases at V and 7 bases at J, with 15 bases in the middle. This CDR3 is 13 amino acids long. Looked up from germline, CDR1 is MNHEY and CDR2 is SVGEGT. The CDR3 DNA reads as TGTGCCAGCAGATCGGACGCACCGGGGACCCAGTACTTC. Residues: CASRSDAPGTQYF.

This clonotype was observed at least ten times. This may be a read error: a much more frequent sequence differs by one nucleotide. The conserved phenylalanine or tryptophan normally closing the CDR3 is absent here, so this likely arose from a read error. The rearrangement uses TRBV3-1 and TRBJ2-3, with 9 bases aligning to TRBD2. Germline loops: CDR1 LGHDT, CDR2 YNNKEL (reference sequence). V trimming: 1 base; J trimming: 4 bases; junction bases outside the gene matches: 12. The CDR3 has 18 amino acids. In nucleotides, the CDR3 is TGTGCCAGCAGCCAAGCTCTGCTGGTAGCGGGAGAGGCAGATACGCAGTATCTT. The encoded protein is CASSQALLVAGEADTQYL.

This clonotype was observed at least ten times. The J gene is TRBJ2-7, the V gene TRBV29-1; D gene unclear. The CDR3 loop spans 15 amino acids. In germline, CDR1 is SQVTM, CDR2 ANQGSEA. Trimming shortened V by 6 bases and J by 1 base, and 19 bases separated the two germline ends. CDR3 amino acids: CSVRPRGAGSYEQYF. The CDR3 DNA follows: TGCAGCGTCAGGCCCCGAGGAGCAGGATCCTACGAGCAGTACTTC.

This clonotype was seen ten or more times. The chain is built from TRBV5-1 and TRBJ2-5, with D possibly TRBD2 on 6 matching bases. V was cut by 0 bases and J by 5 bases, with 23 bases left in between. This CDR3 spans 18 amino acids. Germline V CDR1 and CDR2: SGHRS, YFSETQ. The CDR3 sequence: CASSLGLIEVLAWETQYF. The CDR3 bases are TGCGCCAGCAGCTTGGGACTGATCGAGGTGCTAGCGTGGGAGACCCAGTACTTC.

The rearrangement uses TRBV6-2 or TRBV6-3 and TRBJ2-1, with 14 bases identical to TRBD2. This CDR3 is 18 amino acids long. Germline V lookup: CDR1 MNHEY, CDR2 SVGEGT. V dropped 7 bases and J dropped 8; count of bases not matched to a gene: 16. CDR3 amino acids: CASNYPRLAGGPRDEQFF. DNA for the CDR3: TGTGCCAGCAACTACCCCCGACTAGCGGGAGGGCCGAGAGATGAGCAGTTCTTC.

This clonotype has a count of ten or more. The V gene is TRBV27, the J gene TRBJ2-2, with D unresolved. In germline, CDR1 is MNHEY, CDR2 SMNVEV (reference sequence). Between the trimmed V and J ends, which lost 3 bases and 0 bases, there was a span of 11 bases. This CDR3 has 16 amino acids. CDR3 coding DNA: TGTGCCAGCAGTTTCTGGACCGGAGCGAACACCGGGGAGCTGTTTTTT. It is translated as CASSFWTGANTGELFF.

This clonotype was recorded at least ten times. This chain joins TRBV5-6 and TRBJ1-1; D not resolved. V was cut by 1 base and J by 3 bases, with 7 bases left in between. Germline V lookup: CDR1 SGHDT, CDR2 YYEEEE. CDR3 length: 13 residues. CDR3 in DNA: TGTGCCAGCAGCTTGATCGCTGACACTGAAGCTTTCTTT. Protein sequence: CASSLIADTEAFF.

Worth noting for this clonotype: This may come from a read error, since a much larger clone is one base off. The chain has TRBV20-1 and TRBJ2-1, with 8 bases identical to TRBD2. The CDR3 consists of 17 residues. Germline V lookup: CDR1 DFQATT, CDR2 SNEGSKA (reference sequence). The CDR3 sequence is CCARSLIAGLSYNEQFF. The CDR3 nucleotides read TGCTGTGCTAGAAGTTTGATAGCGGGACTCTCCTACAATGAGCAGTTCTTC.

This clonotype was found many times. The V and J genes are TRBV6-2 or TRBV6-3 and TRBJ2-7; TRBD2 matches 11 bases. CDR1 and CDR2 from the germline V gene are MNHEY and SVGEGT. The CDR3 extends over 14 amino acids. The V gene end was trimmed by 2 bases and the J gene end by 3 bases; junction bases not matched to a gene: 0. The CDR3 protein is CASSYLAGGYEQYF. DNA for the CDR3: TGTGCCAGCAGTTACCTAGCGGGAGGCTACGAGCAGTACTTC.

The table lists this clonotype with many counts. The chain joins TRBV7-6 to TRBJ2-1; D remains unclear. With 5 bases removed from V and 2 bases from J, the gap between germline ends came to 13 bases. The germline V gene encodes CDR1 SGHVS and CDR2 FNYEAQ. This CDR3 is built from 15 residues. The CDR3 nucleotides are TGTGCCAGCAGCCCCGGAACTAACCCCTACAATGAGCAGTTCTTC. Encoded protein: CASSPGTNPYNEQFF.

This clonotype was seen many times. V usage is TRBV6-5 and J usage is TRBJ2-3; TRBD2 is a possible D gene (5 bases). The CDR3 spans 15 residues. Germline CDR1 and CDR2: MNHEY and SVGAGI. With 0 bases removed from V and 3 bases from J, the gap between germline ends came to 10 bases. The CDR3 nucleotides are TGTGCCAGCAGTTACTCTACTAGTGGGACAGATACGCAGTATTTT. It yields the protein CASSYSTSGTDTQYF.

There are a few counts of this clonotype. The chain links TRBV20-1 to TRBJ2-6; D may be TRBD2 (6 bases). Trimming stripped 0 bases from V and 1 base from J, with 10 bases between. Germline V lookup: CDR1 DFQATT, CDR2 SNEGSKA (reference sequence). This CDR3 comprises 16 residues. As DNA, the CDR3 is TGCAGTGCTAGAGATCGTCGGGGGTCTGGGGCCAACGTCCTGACTTTC. Translating gives CSARDRRGSGANVLTF.

This clonotype was counted a few times. The chain couples TRBV6-5 to TRBJ1-5; the D is unclear. The germline V gene encodes CDR1 MNHEY and CDR2 SVGAGI. Trimming left V 0 bases short and J 3 bases short, with 6 bases between. This CDR3 region has 14 residues. The CDR3 is CASSYSGNNQPQHF. CDR3 coding DNA: TGTGCCAGCAGTTACTCTGGGAACAATCAGCCCCAGCATTTT.

At least ten counts were recorded for this clonotype. V gene TRBV30 combines with J gene TRBJ2-2; D uncertain. V gave up 0 bases and J gave up 5 bases, with 10 bases separating them. Germline V lookup: CDR1 GTSNPN, CDR2 SVGIG (reference sequence). The CDR3 loop spans 14 amino acids. This CDR3 reads CAWSVLSSTGELFF. The CDR3 DNA sequence: TGTGCCTGGAGTGTACTATCTTCTACCGGGGAGCTGTTTTTT.

The chain links TRBV12-3 or TRBV12-4 to TRBJ2-5; 9 positions agree with TRBD2. After removal of 2 bases from V and 7 bases from J, the junction contained 11 bases not matched to a gene. The CDR3 sequence is 16 residues long. CDR3 sequence: CASSLRASGAFATQYF. The CDR3 DNA sequence: TGTGCCAGCAGTTTAAGGGCTAGCGGGGCGTTTGCGACCCAGTACTTC.